Listed below are T cell receptor beta chains from one sample, sequenced in a study of T-cell reconstitution after alpha-beta-depleted transplantation in children. Each CDR3 protein is one row after TCRdb ran MiXCR on the PCR reads. Among hundreds of thousands of distinct CDR3 sequences listed, roughly 15% were seen once. Sequenced material: PBMCs, mostly from graft donor cells, taken 360 days after TCRalphabeta/CD19-depleted stem cell transplant. All receptors come from a male patient aged 2-10 years who had a stem cell transplant for acute lymphoblastic leukemia, so the T cells may come from the graft donor. Both conserved end residues are part of each CDR3. D genes are given only for firm matches. The size entry is marked missing in some rows and otherwise reads once, few, many or a size class.

D	V	J	size	CDR3	DNA
NA	TRBV30	TRBJ2-2	NA	CAWSPTPGGELFF	TGTGCCTGGAGTCCGACCCCAGGGGGGGAGCTGTTTTTT
NA	TRBV27	TRBJ1-4	NA	CASSLNTATNEKLFF	TGTGCCAGCAGTTTAAATACGGCAACTAATGAAAAACTGTTTTTT
TRBD2	TRBV7-2	TRBJ2-5	NA	CASSFLAGYQETQYF	TGTGCCAGCAGCTTCCTAGCGGGGTACCAAGAGACCCAGTACTTC
NA	TRBV28	TRBJ2-1	few	CASSRTTSSYNEQFF	TGTGCCAGCAGTCGGACTACAAGCTCCTACAATGAGCAGTTCTTC
TRBD2	TRBV20-1	TRBJ2-5	NA	CSASGSGGQETQYF	TGCAGTGCTAGTGGGAGCGGGGGCCAAGAGACCCAGTACTTC
NA	TRBV12-3/TRBV12-4	TRBJ2-5	few	CASSRLEETQYF	TGTGCCAGCAGTAGACTAGAGGAGACCCAGTACTTC
NA	TRBV10-3	TRBJ1-2	NA	CAIRGRTSGYTF	TGTGCCATCAGGGGGCGGACATCTGGCTACACCTTC
TRBD2	TRBV12-3/TRBV12-4	TRBJ2-3	few	CASRPSGRGADTQYF	TGTGCCAGCAGGCCGTCGGGGAGGGGAGCAGATACGCAGTATTTT
NA	TRBV7-2	TRBJ2-5	few	CASSLASPLVGETQYF	TGTGCCAGCAGCTTAGCTAGCCCCCTTGTCGGGGAGACCCAGTACTTC
TRBD1	TRBV30	TRBJ1-2	NA	CAWRKQGADYGYTF	TGTGCCTGGCGAAAACAGGGGGCCGACTATGGCTACACCTTC
TRBD2	TRBV27	TRBJ2-1	many	CASSPSGSGYNEQFF	TGTGCCAGCAGCCCAAGCGGGAGTGGCTACAATGAGCAGTTCTTC
NA	TRBV5-1	TRBJ1-1	NA	CASSSDRRVEAFF	TGCGCCAGCAGCTCTGACAGGCGGGTCGAAGCTTTCTTT
NA	TRBV5-1	TRBJ2-1	NA	CASSARRANYGGETGNEQFF	TGCGCCAGCAGCGCTCGTCGGGCAAACTATGGCGGAGAGACGGGCAATGAGCAGTTCTTC
TRBD2	TRBV5-1	TRBJ2-5	NA	CASSSGLAGQETQYF	TGCGCCAGCAGCTCCGGACTAGCGGGGCAAGAGACCCAGTACTTC
TRBD2	TRBV5-1	TRBJ2-3	few	CASSTGGSYTDTQYF	TGCGCCAGCAGCACGGGAGGATCCTACACAGATACGCAGTATTTT
NA	TRBV4-2	TRBJ1-5	NA	CASSQDVAGVLEPQHF	TGTGCCAGCAGCCAAGATGTTGCAGGGGTGTTGGAGCCCCAGCATTTT
TRBD2	TRBV2	TRBJ2-5	few	CASSAEAGGQETQYF	TGTGCCAGCAGTGCCGAAGCGGGGGGGCAAGAGACCCAGTACTTC
TRBD2	TRBV20-1	TRBJ2-7	once	CSALAGGREQYF	TGCAGTGCTTTAGCGGGGGGGCGGGAGCAGTACTTC
NA	TRBV7-6	TRBJ2-5	NA	CASSSQVGGPQETQYF	TGTGCCAGCAGCTCCCAAGTCGGGGGGCCCCAAGAGACCCAGTACTTC
NA	TRBV28	TRBJ1-4	few	CASRPDSEKLFF	TGTGCCAGCAGACCTGACAGTGAAAAACTGTTTTTT
TRBD1	TRBV7-2	TRBJ1-2	NA	CASSLTGGRIGGYTF	TGTGCCAGCAGCTTGACAGGGGGACGAATTGGTGGCTACACCTTC
NA	TRBV12-3/TRBV12-4	TRBJ2-7	few	CASSSGRAYEQYF	TGTGCCAGCAGTTCGGGCAGGGCCTACGAGCAGTACTTC
NA	TRBV5-8	TRBJ2-7	NA	CASSQDKAYEQYF	TGTGCCAGCAGCCAGGACAAGGCTTACGAGCAGTACTTC
TRBD2	TRBV12-3/TRBV12-4	TRBJ2-1	NA	CASRTSNSYNEQFF	TGTGCCAGCAGGACTAGCAATTCCTACAATGAGCAGTTCTTC
NA	TRBV20-1	TRBJ1-1	NA	CSAWDWRRSEAFF	TGCAGTGCCTGGGACTGGAGGAGGTCTGAAGCTTTCTTT
TRBD2	TRBV29-1	TRBJ2-1	few	CRVGTSGPNEQFF	TGCAGAGTCGGGACTAGCGGACCCAATGAGCAGTTCTTC
NA	TRBV4-3	TRBJ2-7	NA	CASSQDLGVAPYEQYF	TGCGCCAGCAGCCAAGATCTTGGAGTGGCCCCCTACGAGCAGTACTTC
TRBD2	TRBV5-1	TRBJ2-5	NA	CASSLPLAGGSKETQYF	TGCGCCAGCAGCCTCCCCTTGGCGGGGGGCTCTAAAGAGACCCAGTACTTC
TRBD1	TRBV5-1	TRBJ1-5	NA	CASSLGDRNNQPQHF	TGCGCCAGCAGCTTGGGGGACAGGAATAATCAGCCCCAGCATTTT
NA	TRBV29-1	TRBJ2-5	NA	CSVGKFGQGFLTKETQYF	TGCAGCGTTGGGAAATTCGGGCAGGGGTTCTTAACAAAGGAGACCCAGTACTTC
NA	TRBV20-1	TRBJ1-2	NA	CSARDIPGYTF	TGCAGTGCTAGAGACATTCCTGGCTACACCTTC
NA	TRBV14	TRBJ2-1	NA	CASSQSLAAPNEQFF	TGTGCCAGCAGCCAGTCGCTAGCCGCGCCGAATGAGCAGTTCTTC
TRBD2	TRBV12-5	TRBJ2-5	NA	CARGSGTLKQETQYF	TGTGCTAGGGGAAGCGGGACCTTAAAACAAGAGACCCAGTACTTC
TRBD2	TRBV19	TRBJ2-1	NA	CASMVRGGRIEQFF	TGTGCCAGTATGGTTCGGGGGGGGCGGATTGAGCAGTTCTTC
TRBD1	TRBV11-3	TRBJ1-1	few	CASSLLGQGGTEAFF	TGTGCCAGCAGCTTACTGGGACAGGGGGGCACTGAAGCTTTCTTT
TRBD1	TRBV18	TRBJ2-7	NA	CASSLERTGPQPVQYF	TGTGCCAGCTCACTGGAAAGGACAGGGCCCCAACCTGTGCAGTACTTC
NA	TRBV10-3	TRBJ1-1	NA	CAISESRVSEAFF	TGTGCCATCAGTGAGTCGAGAGTATCTGAAGCTTTCTTT
TRBD2	TRBV6-2/TRBV6-3	TRBJ2-3	many	CASSYAGGLPREAQYF	TGTGCCAGCAGTTACGCGGGGGGTCTCCCTCGCGAGGCGCAGTATTTT